These 17 T cell receptor beta chains were all obtained from the same sample, sequenced in a study of cytomegalovirus exposure and HLA in healthy donors. The primer mix had 60 Vbeta and 13 Jbeta primers. The data were produced by immunoSEQ multiplex PCR, yet TCRdb's version contains in-frame clones alone and is incomplete. The top ten hold about 3% of the sample, which has about 210,000 clones, approximately 80% seen once. The sample comprised PBMCs. The receptors stem from a man aged 30 to 39 in good health and CMV-seronegative.

The chain combines TRBV19 with TRBJ2-4; D not resolved. V was pared by 4 bases and J by 8 bases, with 6 bases between. Looked up from germline, CDR1 is LNHDA and CDR2 is SQIVND (reference sequence). The CDR3 spans 11 residues. CDR3 in amino acids: CASSTIDIQYF. The CDR3 coding sequence is TGTGCCAGTAGTACCATAGACATTCAGTACTTC.

The chain combines TRBV6-1 with TRBJ2-7; perhaps TRBD2 as D (6 bases). Trimming removed 5 bases from V and 7 bases from J, with 9 bases in between. This CDR3 region has 11 residues. CDR1 is MNHNS and CDR2 is SASEGT in the germline V gene. CDR3 nucleotides: TGTGCCAGCAGTTACCGGGGGGAGCAGTACTTC. Protein product: CASSYRGEQYF.

V and J are TRBV11-3 and TRBJ1-1; D gene unclear. V lost 2 bases, J lost 9 bases, and 13 bases lay in between. The germline gives CDR1 SGHNT, CDR2 YENEEA. This CDR3 is built from 13 residues. The CDR3 DNA is TGTGCCAGCAGCTTAAACCCGAGAGGGAAAGCTTTCTTT. Amino acids: CASSLNPRGKAFF.

This sequence joins TRBV7-2 and TRBJ2-5; no firm D call. V was shortened by 2 bases and J by 13 bases, with 14 bases between the two germline ends. Looked up from germline, CDR1 is SGHTA and CDR2 is FQGNSA. The CDR3 extends over 12 amino acids. CDR3 sequence reads: CASSLRSQLLYF. The CDR3 DNA reads as TGTGCCAGCAGCTTAAGATCACAACTACTGTACTTC.

V usage is TRBV7-6 and J usage is TRBJ1-1, with 7 bases matching TRBD1. Germline V lookup: CDR1 SGHVS, CDR2 FNYEAQ. The CDR3 consists of 12 residues. J gave up 1 base and V 11 bases, and 4 bases lay outside the gene matches. The CDR3 sequence is CAWDRANTEAFF. CDR3 coding DNA: TGTGCCTGGGACAGAGCGAACACTGAAGCTTTCTTT. The variable domain in full, completed from reference TRBV7-6 and TRBJ1-1, reads GAGVSQSPRYKVTKRGQDVALRCDPISGHVSLYWYRQALGQGPEFLTYFNYEAQQDKSGLPNDRFSAERPEGSISTLTIQRTEQRDSAMYRCAWDRANTEAFFGQGTRLTVV.

The CDR3 spells CASSPTTNEQFF. The DNA for the CDR3 is TGTGCCAGCTCACCCACAACCAATGAGCAGTTCTTC. V usage is TRBV18 and J usage is TRBJ2-1; D is ambiguous. Germline V gives CDR1 KGHSH, CDR2 LQKENI. The V and J ends lost 3 bases and 6 bases respectively, with 6 bases between them. This CDR3 region has 12 residues.

A single count supports this clone. The V gene is TRBV4-1, the J gene TRBJ2-3, with no clear D. CDR3 length: 18 residues. Germline V CDR1 and CDR2: MGHRA, YSYEKL. Trimming removed 0 bases from V and 2 bases from J, with 18 bases in between. The CDR3 bases are TGCGCCAGCAGCCAAGATTCGGCGGTACGGATGATCACAGATACGCAGTATTTT. Amino acid sequence: CASSQDSAVRMITDTQYF.

This clone was detected once. The chain uses TRBV19 and TRBJ1-1, with D perhaps TRBD1 (5 bases). The CDR3 is 14 amino acids. Germline V gene sequence: CDR1 LNHDA, CDR2 SQIVND (reference sequence). The V and J ends lost 6 bases and 4 bases respectively, with 15 bases between them. CDR3 residues: CASRPIDRGTEAFF. CDR3 DNA: TGTGCCAGTAGGCCCATTGATAGGGGCACTGAAGCTTTCTTT. Together with reference TRBV19 and TRBJ1-1, the CDR3 gives the full variable domain: DGGITQSPKYLFRKEGQNVTLSCEQNLNHDAMYWYRQDPGQGLRLIYYSQIVNDFQKGDIAEGYSVSREKKESFPLTVTSAQKNPTAFYLCASRPIDRGTEAFFGQGTRLTVV.

The rearrangement links TRBV7-3 to TRBJ1-6, with a tentative D call TRBD1 (5 bases). Germline-derived CDR1 and CDR2 are SGHTA and FQGTGA. The CDR3 covers 15 residues. V was trimmed by 5 bases and J by 7 bases, leaving 15 bases between them. The CDR3 DNA follows: TGTGCCAGCAGCGCCACAGGCCGTGGGAATTCACCCCTCCACTTT. It translates to CASSATGRGNSPLHF.

This clone came up once. The chain links TRBV7-3 to TRBJ2-3; D gene uncertain. The CDR3 runs to 15 residues. The germline V and J ends were trimmed by 1 base and 0 bases, with 8 bases remaining between them. Per germline, CDR1 SGHTA and CDR2 FQGTGA. CDR3 bases: TGTGCCAGCAGCTTAAGGCGGTCTAGCACAGATACGCAGTATTTT. Translated, it gives CASSLRRSSTDTQYF.

The chain employs TRBV15 and TRBJ2-3, with TRBD2 identical over 8 bases. The CDR3 consists of 15 residues. CDR1 LNHNV and CDR2 YYDKDF come from the germline V gene (reference sequence). J was trimmed by 0 bases and V by 7 bases; bases with no gene match: 6. DNA for the CDR3: TGTGCCACCAAGAACTTAGCGGGGAGCACAGATACGCAGTATTTT. It codes for CATKNLAGSTDTQYF.

V usage is TRBV18 and J usage is TRBJ1-1; D uncertain. The V gene lost 6 bases and the J gene lost 8 bases, with 16 bases spanning the gap. CDR3 length: 13 residues. From germline, CDR1 is KGHSH and CDR2 LQKENI. The chain's CDR3 is CASSYQAVVEAFF. The CDR3 DNA follows: TGTGCCAGCTCTTACCAGGCCGTGGTGGAAGCTTTCTTT.

The chain uses TRBV21-1 and TRBJ2-7; TRBD1 is the table's D call, not checked against the DNA. TRBV21-1 is a documented pseudogene. The CDR3 is 13 amino acids. The CDR3 DNA is TGTGCCATCTATGAGGAGGGGGCAAGCGAGCAGTACTTC. This encodes CAIYEEGASEQYF.

J is TRBJ2-2 and V is TRBV29-1, with 10 bases aligning to TRBD1. The CDR3 totals 15 residues. Looked up from germline, CDR1 is SQVTM and CDR2 is ANQGSEA. The V segment lost 8 bases and the J segment 6 bases; nucleotides outside the gene matches: 12. CDR3 loop: CSSPPWTGGSGELFF. The CDR3 DNA reads TGCAGCTCTCCCCCGTGGACAGGGGGGTCCGGGGAGCTGTTTTTT.

J is TRBJ2-3 and V is TRBV10-2; 8 nucleotides agree with TRBD2. The J segment lost 1 base and the V segment lost 5 bases, leaving 5 bases of the junction unmatched. Germline CDR1 and CDR2: WSHSY and SAAADI. The CDR3 is made up of 15 amino acids. The CDR3 spells CASSPISGGTDTQYF. The CDR3 DNA sequence: TGCGCCAGCAGTCCTATTAGCGGGGGCACAGATACGCAGTATTTT.

V and J are TRBV5-1 and TRBJ2-7; D perhaps matches TRBD1 (7 bases). CDR1 is SGHRS, CDR2 YFSETQ, per germline. Trimming pared 8 bases from V and 2 bases from J, leaving 17 bases between. The CDR3 is 14 residues long. CDR3: CARGGGTATYEQYF. The CDR3 region has the DNA TGCGCCAGGGGTGGGGGGACAGCAACCTACGAGCAGTACTTC.

The chain combines TRBV9 with TRBJ1-3; TRBD1 aligns across 9 bases. After removal of 0 bases from V and 4 bases from J, the junction contained 5 bases not matched to a gene. CDR1 SGDLS and CDR2 YYNGEE come from the germline V gene. The CDR3 contains 16 residues. CDR3 bases: TGTGCCAGCAGCGTAGTCGGGACAGGGCCCGGAAACACCATATATTTT. It translates to CASSVVGTGPGNTIYF.